The clone carrying this T cell receptor (beta chain) was seen only a few times. This specimen belongs to a study of immune characterization of retroperitoneal liposarcoma. Germline CDR1 and CDR2: MNHNS and SASEGT. Unmatched junction bases numbered 11, after V lost 5 bases and J lost 10 bases. CDR3 length: 14 amino acids. TCRdb analysed the PCR reads with MiXCR anew, one entry per CDR3 protein. The sample has fewer than 11,000 distinct CDR3 sequences, less than 35% seen once. What was sequenced was tumor tissue. This sequence joins TRBV6-1 and TRBJ2-1; 7 nucleotides line up with TRBD2. The TCR comes from a male donor with retroperitoneal liposarcoma. CDR3 in DNA: TGTGCCAGCAGTTTGGTAACGGGGGGTTACGAGCAGTTCTTC. This translates into CASSLVTGGYEQFF.